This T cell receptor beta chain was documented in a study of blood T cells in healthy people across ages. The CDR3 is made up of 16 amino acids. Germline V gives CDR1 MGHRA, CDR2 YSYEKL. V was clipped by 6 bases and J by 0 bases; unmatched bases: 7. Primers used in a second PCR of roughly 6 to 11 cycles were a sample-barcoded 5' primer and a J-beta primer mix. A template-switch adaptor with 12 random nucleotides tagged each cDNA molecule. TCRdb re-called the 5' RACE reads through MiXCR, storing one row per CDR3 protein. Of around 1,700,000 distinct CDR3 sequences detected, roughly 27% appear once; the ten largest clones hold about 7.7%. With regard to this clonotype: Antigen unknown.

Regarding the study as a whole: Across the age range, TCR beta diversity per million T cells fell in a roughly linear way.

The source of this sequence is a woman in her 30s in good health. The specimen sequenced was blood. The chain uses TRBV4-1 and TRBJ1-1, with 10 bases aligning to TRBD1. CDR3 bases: TGCGCCAGCAGGTCGCGGGGACAGGGGATGAACACTGAAGCTTTCTTT. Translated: CASRSRGQGMNTEAFF.